Listed below are T cell receptor beta chains from one sample, sequenced in a study of blood T cell repertoires in COVID-19. Clones were read by immunoSEQ multiplex PCR, and TCRdb kept only the in-frame ones, dropping some. The profile shows a few hundred thousand clones, roughly 85% of them singletons. Sequences were obtained from peripheral blood. The source of these receptors is a man aged 50 to 60 with active or convalescent COVID-19. Each CDR3 is given with its conserved first and last residue. D genes are given only for firm matches. Expanded clones get a size class; other rows say once, few or many, or leave the size out.

TRBV4-2	-	-	TRBJ2-3	CASSQAPRGRTDTQYF	TGTGCCAGCAGCCAAGCTCCCCGGGGAAGAACAGATACGCAGTATTTT
TRBV7-2	-	-	TRBJ1-6	CASSLAPAGLNSPLHF	TGTGCCAGCAGCTTAGCCCCCGCAGGACTTAATTCACCCCTCCACTTT
TRBV23-1	-	-	TRBJ2-4	CASSQADSRLAKNIQYF	TGCGCCAGCAGTCAAGCCGACAGCCGGCTAGCCAAAAACATTCAGTACTTC
TRBV7-2	-	-	TRBJ2-7	CASSQGQLVYEQYF	TGTGCCAGCAGCCAGGGACAATTAGTATACGAGCAGTACTTC
TRBV7-9	TRBD2	-	TRBJ2-1	CASSLLAGPSGGNEQFF	TGTGCCAGCAGCTTACTAGCCGGGCCTAGCGGGGGCAATGAGCAGTTCTTC
TRBV7-3	-	-	TRBJ1-1	CASSFDMSTEAFF	TGTGCCAGCAGCTTTGACATGAGCACTGAAGCTTTCTTT
TRBV7-9	TRBD2	-	TRBJ2-1	CASSSPQPGLAGGNKQFF	TGTGCCAGCAGCAGCCCCCAACCGGGACTAGCGGGAGGAAATAAGCAGTTCTTC
TRBV7-9	-	-	TRBJ1-1	CASSDQQGLVGAFF	TGTGCCAGCAGCGACCAACAGGGCCTCGTGGGTGCTTTCTTT
TRBV19	TRBD2	-	TRBJ2-1	CASSSGSNEQFF	TGTGCCAGTAGTAGCGGGAGTAATGAGCAGTTCTTC
TRBV7-2	-	-	TRBJ1-1	CASMLTGKGTEAFF	TGTGCCAGCATGTTAACAGGGAAGGGCACTGAAGCTTTCTTT
TRBV9	TRBD2	-	TRBJ2-7	CASSGGAGSGEQYF	TGTGCCAGCAGCGGCGGAGCGGGGTCCGGGGAGCAGTACTTC
TRBV30	TRBD2	few	TRBJ2-2	CAWTSGRADTGELFF	TGTGCCTGGACTAGCGGGAGGGCTGACACCGGGGAGCTGTTTTTT
TRBV4-1	-	-	TRBJ2-1	CASSTATSRDNEQFF	TGCGCCAGCAGCACGGCCACTAGCAGGGATAATGAGCAGTTCTTC
TRBV6-5	-	-	TRBJ2-7	CASSQNRAYDEQYF	TGTGCCAGCAGTCAAAACAGGGCCTACGATGAGCAGTACTTC
TRBV19	-	-	TRBJ1-2	CASTLRGPAHSWDGYTF	TGTGCCAGTACCCTTAGAGGTCCAGCCCATTCTTGGGATGGCTACACCTTC
TRBV4-1	-	once	TRBJ2-7	CASSQGWADTYEQYF	TGCGCCAGCAGCCAAGGGTGGGCGGACACCTACGAGCAGTACTTC
TRBV2	-	-	TRBJ1-1	CASRRGAIKNTEAFF	TGTGCCAGCAGGCGGGGGGCGATCAAGAACACTGAAGCTTTCTTT
TRBV5-1	-	-	TRBJ1-3	CASSLVGGSGNTIYF	TGCGCCAGCAGCTTGGTTGGGGGGTCTGGAAACACCATATATTTT
TRBV4-1	-	-	TRBJ1-6	CASSQWSSGPLHF	TGCGCCAGCAGCCAATGGTCCTCAGGGCCCCTCCACTTT
TRBV15	-	-	TRBJ1-5	CATSPERGQPQHF	TGTGCCACCAGCCCAGAGAGAGGGCAGCCCCAGCATTTT
TRBV11-2	TRBD1	-	TRBJ1-1	CASSPDRMGLSSAFF	TGTGCCAGCAGTCCGGACAGGATGGGTCTCTCATCGGCTTTCTTT
TRBV5-8	-	-	TRBJ2-5	CASSFQGQETQYF	TGTGCCAGCAGCTTTCAGGGACAAGAGACCCAGTACTTC
TRBV28	-	-	TRBJ2-1	CASSLMGAEQFF	TGTGCCAGCAGTTTAATGGGAGCTGAGCAGTTCTTC
TRBV7-9	-	-	TRBJ1-4	CASSSTVGTHEKLFF	TGTGCCAGCAGCTCCACAGTCGGGACACATGAAAAACTGTTTTTT
TRBV5-1	-	-	TRBJ1-3	CASSSSGGLSGNTIYF	TGCGCCAGCAGCTCCTCGGGAGGGCTCTCTGGAAACACCATATATTTT
TRBV29-1	-	-	TRBJ1-1	CSVEVTLNTEAFF	TGCAGCGTTGAAGTCACATTGAACACTGAAGCTTTCTTT
TRBV2	-	-	TRBJ2-1	CASSESGRRTYNEQFF	TGTGCCAGCAGTGAGAGCGGGCGCCGGACCTACAATGAGCAGTTCTTC